The next 32 T cell receptor beta chains were all read from a single sample in a study of molecular identifiers for immune sequencing clone quantification. MiXCR, run by TCRdb on the PCR reads, gives a single entry per CDR3 protein. The repertoire holds more than 300,000 distinct CDR3 sequences, with about 22% as singletons. The sequenced sample was naive CD8+ T cells from blood, with Jurkat cell RNA spiked in. Subset meaning: FACS-sorted CD8+CD4-CCR7+CD45RA+ naive T cells. The receptors come from a human donor in good health. Some libraries in this study had Jurkat cell RNA spiked in.

This clonotype was counted many times. This rearrangement joins TRBV25-1 to TRBJ2-3; 7 bases are shared with TRBD2. The CDR3 spans 15 residues. Germline assignment: CDR1 MGHDK and CDR2 SYGVNS. The junction had 7 bases not matched to a gene; V was cut back by 5 bases and J by 2 bases. The CDR3 sequence: CASSTRDYFTDTQYF. The CDR3 nucleotides read TGTGCCAGCAGTACCCGGGACTACTTCACAGATACGCAGTATTTT.

This clonotype was recorded many times. This chain joins TRBV5-4 and TRBJ1-2; unclear D gene. The CDR3 extends over 13 amino acids. Trimming took off 0 bases at V and 8 bases at J, with 11 bases between the two ends. CDR1 is SGHNT, CDR2 YYREEE, per germline (reference sequence). The CDR3 bases are TGTGCCAGCAGCTTGGGAAGGCCACAGGGCTACACCTTC. Translated, it gives CASSLGRPQGYTF.

There are a few counts of this clonotype. The chain couples TRBV18 to TRBJ2-6; D unclear. The V end lost 3 bases, the J end lost 0 bases, and 9 bases lay between the germline ends. The CDR3 length is 16 residues. Per germline, CDR1 KGHSH and CDR2 LQKENI. The CDR3 here is CASSPGRLSGANVLTF. The DNA of the CDR3 is TGTGCCAGCTCACCGGGCCGGCTCTCTGGGGCCAACGTCCTGACTTTC.

On this clonotype: A much larger clone differs by one base, so this may be a read error. The rearrangement joins TRBV7-6 to TRBJ2-7; perhaps D is TRBD1 or TRBD2 (5 bases each). Trimming took 4 bases from V and 0 from J, leaving 10 bases between them. The CDR3 sequence is 14 residues long. Germline lookup yields CDR1 SGHVS and CDR2 FNYEAQ. CDR3 DNA sequence: TGTGCCAGCAGCTCGGAGGACAACTCCTACGAGCAGTACTTC. It encodes CASSSEDNSYEQYF.

This clonotype was counted at least ten times. This sequence joins TRBV9 and TRBJ2-1; 8 nucleotides match TRBD1. The CDR3 contains 16 residues. V lost 1 base and J lost 4; bases outside the gene matches: 7. Germline V gene data show CDR1 as SGDLS and CDR2 as YYNGEE. This CDR3 is CASSVKAGGNYNEQFF. The CDR3 DNA follows: TGTGCCAGCAGCGTAAAGGCAGGGGGCAATTACAATGAGCAGTTCTTC.

V usage is TRBV27 and J usage is TRBJ1-1; D unresolved. From germline, CDR1 is MNHEY and CDR2 SMNVEV (reference sequence). Trimming removed 5 bases from V and 1 base from J, with 8 bases in between. The CDR3 is made up of 13 amino acids. The CDR3 region is CASSLIENTEAFF. The CDR3, as DNA: TGTGCCAGCAGTCTGATCGAGAACACTGAAGCTTTCTTT.

The sample holds a few counts of this clonotype. This chain joins TRBV3-1 and TRBJ2-2, with TRBD1 matching over 7 bases. The germline CDR1 and CDR2 sequences are LGHDT and YNNKEL (reference sequence). The CDR3 runs to 15 residues. V dropped 5 bases and J dropped 2; count of bases not matched to a gene: 5. CDR3 sequence reads: CASSKQGQNTGELFF. CDR3 nucleotides: TGTGCCAGCAGCAAACAGGGGCAAAACACCGGGGAGCTGTTTTTT.

Only one count was recorded for this clonotype. A read error may explain this, as a much larger clone is one base away. V and J are TRBV4-1 and TRBJ1-1, with TRBD1 as a possible D gene (6 bases). CDR1 and CDR2 from the germline V gene are MGHRA and YSYEKL. The V gene lost 5 bases and the J gene lost 2 bases, with 12 bases spanning the gap. The CDR3 covers 14 residues. CDR3 loop: CASSAQTGNTEAFF. The CDR3, as DNA: TGCGCCAGCAGCGCACAGACAGGCAACACTGAAGCTTTCTTT.

This clonotype was picked up many times. The V and J genes are TRBV7-9 and TRBJ2-3; D is unresolved. CDR1 is SEHNR, CDR2 FQNEAQ, per germline (reference sequence). V lost 6 bases and J lost 0, with 7 bases in between. This CDR3 spans 13 amino acids. The CDR3, as DNA: TGTGCCAGCAGGGGAACTAGCACAGATACGCAGTATTTT. Protein product: CASRGTSTDTQYF.

At least ten counts were recorded for this clonotype. The chain employs TRBV19 and TRBJ2-7; D is possibly TRBD1 or TRBD2 (6 bases each). V dropped 2 bases and J dropped 7 bases, with 15 bases sitting between them. The CDR3 has 14 residues. The germline gives CDR1 LNHDA, CDR2 SQIVND (reference sequence). In nucleotides, the CDR3 is TGTGCCAGTAGTATATTCGGGGGCGGCAGTGAGCAGTACTTC. This codes for CASSIFGGGSEQYF.

Only one count was recorded for this clonotype. V usage is TRBV19 and J usage is TRBJ2-3; the match to TRBD2 covers 10 bases. CDR1 LNHDA and CDR2 SQIVND come from the germline V gene (reference sequence). The CDR3 covers 17 residues. V was pared by 4 bases and J by 5 bases, with 12 bases of the junction left unmatched. The chain's CDR3 is CASSTTGTSAYEDTQYF. CDR3 coding DNA: TGTGCCAGTAGTACGACAGGGACTAGCGCATACGAAGATACGCAGTATTTT. Together with reference TRBV19 and TRBJ2-3, the CDR3 gives the full variable domain: DGGITQSPKYLFRKEGQNVTLSCEQNLNHDAMYWYRQDPGQGLRLIYYSQIVNDFQKGDIAEGYSVSREKKESFPLTVTSAQKNPTAFYLCASSTTGTSAYEDTQYFGPGTRLTVL.

This clonotype occurred a few times. The V call is TRBV10-1, the J call TRBJ2-3, with D possibly being TRBD1 or TRBD2 (5 bases each). The CDR3 is made up of 11 amino acids. Germline V gene data show CDR1 as WNHNN and CDR2 as SYGVQD (reference sequence). V was clipped by 8 bases and J by 6 bases, with 9 bases between them. CDR3 in DNA: TGCGCCAGCGGGGGTTTGGATACGCAGTATTTT. Translating it yields CASGGLDTQYF.

This clonotype was seen at least ten times. A junction end diverges from the germline sequence, so it may reflect a read error. The chain is built from TRBV12-3 or TRBV12-4 and TRBJ2-7; TRBD1 is a possible D gene (5 bases). The CDR3 is 12 amino acids. The CDR3 DNA is TGTGCCAGCAGCTTAGGCAGGGACGAGCAGTACTTC. Translating it yields CASSLGRDEQYF.

A note on this clonotype: This may come from a read error, since a much larger clone is one base off. The V call is TRBV20-1, the J call TRBJ2-2; D gene ambiguous. V lost 1 base, J lost 3 bases, and 9 bases lay in between. This CDR3 has 14 amino acids. In germline, CDR1 is DFQATT, CDR2 SNEGSKA (reference sequence). The CDR3 nucleotides are TGCAGTGCTAGAGGCCTTTCGGACACCGGGGAGCTGTTTTTT. This codes for CSARGLSDTGELFF.

This clonotype was detected a few times. The chain is built from TRBV7-9 and TRBJ1-5, with D perhaps matching TRBD1 (5 bases). Germline V gene sequence: CDR1 SEHNR, CDR2 FQNEAQ (reference sequence). V was cut by 1 base and J by 1 base, with 20 bases left in between. This CDR3 has 19 residues. CDR3 residues: CASSLEQPMLGGSNQPQHF. In nucleotides, the CDR3 is TGTGCCAGCAGCTTAGAACAGCCCATGCTGGGGGGAAGCAATCAGCCCCAGCATTTT.

This clonotype was recorded many times. V usage is TRBV20-1 and J usage is TRBJ1-1; the match to TRBD1 covers 9 bases. CDR3 length: 14 amino acids. The V gene end was trimmed by 6 bases and the J gene end by 4 bases; junction bases not matched to a gene: 9. Germline values: CDR1 DFQATT, CDR2 SNEGSKA (reference sequence). The CDR3 nucleotides are TGCAGTGCCCCCCCGGGACAGGGCTCCACTGAAGCTTTCTTT. Translated: CSAPPGQGSTEAFF.

In its sample, this clonotype was seen a few times. This chain uses TRBV27 with TRBJ2-7, with 7 bases fitting TRBD2. The germline V gene has CDR1 MNHEY and CDR2 SMNVEV (reference sequence). The junction had 11 bases not matched to a gene; V was cut back by 4 bases and J by 5 bases. The CDR3 loop spans 15 amino acids. CDR3 DNA sequence: TGTGCCAGCAGTTGGGAGGGATTTCGGATAGACGAGCAGTACTTC. It specifies CASSWEGFRIDEQYF.

This clonotype was recorded many times. The chain couples TRBV4-1 to TRBJ2-6; D remains unclear. In germline, CDR1 is MGHRA, CDR2 YSYEKL. Trimming removed 0 bases at V and 0 bases at J, with 6 bases between. The CDR3 spans 16 residues. The CDR3 DNA sequence: TGCGCCAGCAGCCAAGACCACACCTCTGGGGCCAACGTCCTGACTTTC. Translated: CASSQDHTSGANVLTF.

This clonotype has a count of ten or more. The DNA of the CDR3 is TGTGCCAGCAGCTCTACCGCCGGGATCTCGGGAAACACCATATATTTT. Protein sequence: CASSSTAGISGNTIYF. The V gene is TRBV7-6, the J gene TRBJ1-3, with D unclear. CDR1 is SGHVS and CDR2 is FNYEAQ in the germline V gene. Trimming stripped 4 bases from V and 4 bases from J, with 17 bases between. This CDR3 contains 16 residues.

In this sample, this clonotype turned up many times. CDR3 amino acids: CASSSFRELVTGELFF. The CDR3 nucleotides are TGTGCCAGCAGTTCTTTCAGGGAATTGGTCACCGGGGAGCTGTTTTTT. V usage is TRBV7-9 and J usage is TRBJ2-2; maybe TRBD1 (5 bases). The ends were cut back, 6 bases at V and 4 bases at J, with 18 bases in the middle. This CDR3 contains 16 residues. From germline, CDR1 is SEHNR and CDR2 FQNEAQ (reference sequence).

This clonotype came up once. This rearrangement joins TRBV27 to TRBJ2-3; 10 bases align to TRBD2. Germline V CDR1 and CDR2: MNHEY, SMNVEV (reference sequence). The V segment lost 5 bases and the J segment 2 bases; nucleotides outside the gene matches: 7. The CDR3 consists of 16 residues. For the CDR3, the DNA is TGTGCCAGCAGTAGGGTAGCGGGGGGAATCACAGATACGCAGTATTTT. Protein: CASSRVAGGITDTQYF.

V and J are TRBV6-5 and TRBJ2-3, with 11 bases lining up with TRBD2. V lost 4 bases, J lost 3 bases, and 6 bases stayed unmatched. Germline V gene data show CDR1 as MNHEY and CDR2 as SVGAGI. The CDR3 totals 16 residues. In DNA, the CDR3 is TGTGCCAGCAGTTTTAGACTAGCGGGAAGGACAGATACGCAGTATTTT. Its protein is CASSFRLAGRTDTQYF.

This clonotype has a handful of counts. This chain joins TRBV18 and TRBJ2-3, with D tentatively TRBD1 or TRBD2 (5 bases each). With 1 base removed from V and 6 bases from J, the gap between germline ends came to 14 bases. CDR1 is KGHSH and CDR2 is LQKENI in the germline V gene. This CDR3 comprises 15 residues. In nucleotides, the CDR3 is TGTGCCAGCTCACCACGGGACGAACCCGTCGATACGCAGTATTTT. Translated: CASSPRDEPVDTQYF.

This clonotype appeared many times. The chain employs TRBV14 and TRBJ1-2; D is unclear. The V end was cut by 0 bases, the J end by 7 bases, with 21 bases between. There are 17 residues in the CDR3. CDR1 is SGHDN, CDR2 FVKESK, per germline. CDR3 loop: CASSQDFSQVGAVGYTF. The CDR3 DNA follows: TGTGCCAGCAGCCAAGATTTCTCGCAGGTTGGAGCAGTTGGCTACACCTTC. Using reference TRBV14 and TRBJ1-2 for the parts outside the CDR3, the full variable domain is EAGVTQFPSHSVIEKGQTVTLRCDPISGHDNLYWYRRVMGKEIKFLLHFVKESKQDESGMPNNRFLAERTGGTYSTLKVQPAELEDSGVYFCASSQDFSQVGAVGYTFGSGTRLTVV.

This clonotype was recorded at least ten times. The chain joins TRBV10-3 to TRBJ1-4; 7 bases are shared with TRBD1. Germline CDR1 ENHRY, CDR2 SYGVKD. The V segment lost 2 bases and the J segment 7 bases; nucleotides outside the gene matches: 7. The CDR3 length is 15 residues. CDR3 nucleotide sequence: TGTGCCATCAGTGAGAGCGGGACAGACGGTGAAAAACTGTTTTTT. It codes for CAISESGTDGEKLFF.

The rearrangement links TRBV6-2 or TRBV6-3 to TRBJ2-1, with unresolved D. Germline lookup yields CDR1 MNHEY and CDR2 SVGEGT. V dropped 8 bases and J dropped 0 bases, with 14 bases sitting between them. The CDR3 totals 15 residues. The CDR3 nucleotides are TGTGCCAGCGCCGAGGCCCGGTACTCCTACAATGAGCAGTTCTTC. Translated: CASAEARYSYNEQFF.

V and J are TRBV5-1 and TRBJ2-3; 7 bases fit TRBD1. The CDR3 spans 18 residues. Germline trimming cut 0 bases from V and 2 bases from J; bases unmatched to any gene: 12. Germline CDR1 reads SGHRS; CDR2 reads YFSETQ. CDR3 sequence: CASSLDTPRDSLTDTQYF. In DNA form, the CDR3 reads TGCGCCAGCAGCTTGGATACGCCGAGGGACAGCCTCACAGATACGCAGTATTTT.

In its sample, this clonotype was seen a few times. The gene calls are TRBV7-9 and TRBJ2-3, with D unclear. V lost 3 bases and J 1 base, leaving 8 bases between the germline ends. The CDR3 length is 14 residues. Germline CDR1 SEHNR, CDR2 FQNEAQ (reference sequence). The CDR3: CASSFPLGTDTQYF. In DNA, the CDR3 is TGTGCCAGCAGCTTTCCCCTCGGCACAGATACGCAGTATTTT.

Remarks on this clonotype: The junction shows a germline mismatch at one end, possibly a read error. The V gene is TRBV27, the J gene TRBJ2-3, with TRBD2 identical over 8 bases. The CDR3 totals 18 residues. Germline V gene data show CDR1 as MNHEY and CDR2 as SMNVEV (reference sequence). This chain's CDR3 is CASSLSTLTSVRTDAQYF. In DNA, the CDR3 is TGTGCCAGCAGTTTATCGACCTTGACTAGCGTACGCACAGATGCGCAGTATTTT.

The chain combines TRBV27 with TRBJ2-2; 7 bases are a match to TRBD2. J lost 3 bases, V lost 1 base, and 8 bases had no gene match. The CDR3 consists of 17 residues. The germline CDR1 and CDR2 sequences are MNHEY and SMNVEV (reference sequence). The CDR3 spells CASSLLVGGPYTGELFF. In DNA form, the CDR3 reads TGTGCCAGCAGTTTATTGGTGGGAGGGCCATACACCGGGGAGCTGTTTTTT.

This chain connects TRBV10-3 to TRBJ1-5, with D possibly matching TRBD1 (6 bases). CDR3 length: 12 residues. CDR1 ENHRY and CDR2 SYGVKD come from the germline V gene. V was cut by 11 bases and J by 3 bases, with 11 bases left in between. The CDR3 here is CAVRDNNQPQHF. CDR3 sequence (DNA): TGTGCCGTCCGGGACAACAATCAGCCCCAGCATTTT.

In its sample, this clonotype was seen many times. The J gene is TRBJ2-1, the V gene TRBV9; 7 positions agree with TRBD1. The CDR3 extends over 13 amino acids. Trimming took 0 bases from V and 6 from J; bases not matched to a gene: 0. CDR1 SGDLS and CDR2 YYNGEE come from the germline V gene. The CDR3 DNA sequence: TGTGCCAGCAGCGTAGGACAGGGCAATGAGCAGTTCTTC. This translates into CASSVGQGNEQFF. Complete variable domain (other parts from reference TRBV9 and TRBJ2-1): DSGVTQTPKHLITATGQRVTLRCSPRSGDLSVYWYQQSLDQGLQFLIQYYNGEERAKGNILERFSAQQFPDLHSELNLSSLELGDSALYFCASSVGQGNEQFFGPGTRLTVL.